The entry below describes one T cell receptor beta chain. Which antigen it targets is not known. No much larger clonotype is one base removed from it; base qualities were not supplied. In the germline V gene, CDR1 corresponds to WSHSY and CDR2 to SAAADI. The junction carries 12 bases between V and J, which are trimmed by 7 bases and 0 bases respectively. The CDR3, from cysteine to phenylalanine, totals 15 residues. CDR3 DNA is the only sequence kept; it has 45 bases, read in frame from the first base. CD8 naive samples were obtained by positive selection for CCR7 among CD45RO-negative cells, yielding a CD45RA+CCR7+ population from which TemRA cells were excluded. Healthy HIV-negative adults with no recently reported acute infections or vaccinations were included as donors. Only Caucasian adults living in Nashville, Tennessee, USA were represented among the donors. Blood was collected by leukapheresis, and PBMCs were isolated by Ficoll-Histopaque density gradient centrifugation and then cryopreserved in liquid nitrogen vapor phase. Analytical flow cytometry was used to check the purity and quantity of each magnetically sorted T cell population. From each sorted fraction, genomic DNA was isolated and quantified by UV absorbance on a Nanodrop 2000c.

Using the deep immunoSEQ assay, multiplex PCR amplified TCR CDR3 regions from genomic DNA. Genomic DNA extracted from each cell subset was distributed evenly over all wells of several immunoSEQ 96-well plates, and each plate served as one replicate. Each replicate PCR for sorted subsets received about 210 ng genomic DNA, equal to about 29,000 T cell genomes. The purified libraries were quantified using a Qubit 3.0 fluorometer, sized with a Bioanalyzer 2100, and then quantified again using the KAPA Library Quantification kit. Every immunoSEQ 96-well plate was sequenced on a separate single-read 150-cycle Illumina NextSeq 550 flow cell. For the original study's pipeline: Because only junctional sequences without quality scores were contained in the immunoSEQ output, filtering matching that applied to full-length reads could not be performed. To assign V/J genes and CDR3, sequences were annotated against IMGT germline references using PyIR, a Python wrapper for IgBLAST v1.9. Reads were filtered out if the reads had weak V/J assignments (E-value above 1e-6), no CDR3, stop codons, out-of-frame junctions, or ambiguous translated residues. A V3J clonotype was defined by an identical inferred V gene, J gene, and CDR3 amino acid sequence. Percentage overlap between repertoires was computed as shared unique clonotypes divided by the size of the smaller repertoire. Richness of each repertoire was evaluated using RTK rarefaction, the Chao1 estimator, and Recon v2.1 estimates of unobserved clonotypes. For all TCRbeta clonotypes obtained by the gDNA method from several donors, generation probabilities were computed with OLGA. TCRdb limited this immuneACCESS table to in-frame rearrangements with V and J called. A share of clones is missing; checked studies link under half to unresolved V genes, and the rest is unexplained. That table gives V, J and clone size, and the DNA gave D and trimming. The sample table lists 1.5 million to 2.5 million clones, approximately 94% of them with a count of one. 1% to 1.5% of the sample comes from the top ten.

This record belongs to a study of shared clonotypes between healthy human individuals (dated by TCRdb to 2018 to 2021). The study in broad terms: A few men and a couple of women, aged 18 to 49 years, made up the cohort. For each donor, CD4 naive and CD4 memory were each given three plates, CD8 naive was given two plates, and CD8 memory was given one plate. The study deeply sequenced blood TCR repertoires of about 5 healthy adults to estimate repertoire size and the extent of clonotype sharing between individuals. Different laboratories and diverse techniques were used to prepare libraries and sequence TCR repertoires, to increase sequencing depth and limit assay-specific biases. Each donor's leukapheresis produced roughly between about 0.9 and 9.5 billion PBMCs. On the study overall, not on this receptor specifically: Rarefaction of sorted-subset datasets indicated incomplete sequencing despite the large sequencing depth. Pairwise subsampling led to the expectation that sequencing depth would affect the degree of clonotype sharing among donors. Sampling was restricted to blood, and TCR repertoires in tissues likely differ from the TCR repertoires found in blood. Because the study included a small number of donors, the genetic and exposure-history diversity represented was limited. Compared with non-shared clonotypes, clonotypes shared by all four sorted-subset donors had higher generation probabilities. Across a handful of donors, approximately 5% of naive CD4, approximately 3.5% of naive CD8, 2% to 2.5% of memory CD4, and approximately 0.4% of memory CD8 clonotypes were shared. Naive subsets generally had larger estimated clonotype richness than memory subsets did.

This chain is built from TRBV10-2 and TRBJ2-2; TRBD1 is possibly the D segment (6 matching bases). The source is a young man in good health. The specimen was naive CD8+ T cells sorted from blood. This specimen's cell subset or site label, per the study, means: CD45RA+CCR7+. Here the CDR3 is given as CASNDRTTNTGELFF. The DNA sequence reads TGCGCCAGCAACGACAGGACCACGAACACCGGGGAGCTGTTTTTT.